This T cell receptor (beta chain) was recovered during a study of T cells expressing NK-cell markers (TCRdb year 2020). In terms of the full investigation: Several donors provided sorted CD3+CD56+NKG2C+, CD3+CD56+NKG2C- and CD3+CD56-NKG2C+ T-cell subsets, whose TCR beta-chain repertoires were profiled. Sequencing of the libraries produced 2 x 150 bp reads on Illumina HiSeq 2000/2500, MiSeq or NextSeq. Seven of the eight sequenced donors were HCMV-seropositive and one was HCMV-seronegative. All eight donors whose samples were sequenced were randomly selected healthy volunteers, three of them men and five women.

Per the germline V gene (reference sequence), LGHDT is the CDR1 and YNNKEL is the CDR2. The CDR3 has 14 amino acids, counting the end cysteine and phenylalanine. This entry has no DNA. The research as a whole found: Those dominant clonotypes were again the most abundant among CD3+CD56-NKG2C+ cells in several donors, at 28.3-60.1%. For six donors, the dominant CD3+CD56+NKG2C+ clonotypes were among the top 10 CD8+ clonotypes and accounted for roughly 1.0-7.5% of CD8+ T cells. It remained unclear whether the expanded NKG2C-expressing T cell clones were specific for HCMV antigens.

With respect to this clonotype: Its antigen remains unidentified.

A commercial ELISA kit detecting HCMV-specific IgG in serum was used to determine HCMV serostatus. Peripheral blood mononuclear cells were isolated from blood by Ficoll density gradient centrifugation. This sample was sequenced with an Illumina HiSeq 2000. TCR beta cDNA libraries were prepared using 5'RACE template switching, which introduced a universal primer site and unique molecular identifiers. cDNA synthesis was primed from the TCR beta constant segment and was followed by two successive PCR amplification steps. In the paper's pipeline: MIGEC was used to demultiplex reads and group reads by UMI, and MiTCR was used to assemble and quantify clonotypes. Only TCR cDNA sequences supported by at least two reads were kept to exclude erroneous sequences. The tcR package was used for downstream repertoire analysis, with clonotypes matched between fractions based on CDR3 nucleotide sequence plus V segment. VDJmatch was used to annotate antigen specificity against VDJdb, with one amino acid substitution allowed in CDR3. TCRdb reprocessed the reads and provides one entry for every CDR3 protein sequence; no DNA is given. TCRdb's processing, not the study's, gives the V and J calls here. The sample's table lists a count of about 160,000 distinct CDR3 sequences. The ten largest account for around a sixth of the sample.

The sequencing input was blood T cells: a sorted CD56 or NKG2C T cell subset, CD4+ or CD8+ T cells, or bulk PBMC T cells (not recorded which). Here the chain combines TRBV3-1 and TRBJ2-2. This TCR was recovered from a woman aged 18-70 years in good health. CDR3 reads: CASSHRGLAGELFF.